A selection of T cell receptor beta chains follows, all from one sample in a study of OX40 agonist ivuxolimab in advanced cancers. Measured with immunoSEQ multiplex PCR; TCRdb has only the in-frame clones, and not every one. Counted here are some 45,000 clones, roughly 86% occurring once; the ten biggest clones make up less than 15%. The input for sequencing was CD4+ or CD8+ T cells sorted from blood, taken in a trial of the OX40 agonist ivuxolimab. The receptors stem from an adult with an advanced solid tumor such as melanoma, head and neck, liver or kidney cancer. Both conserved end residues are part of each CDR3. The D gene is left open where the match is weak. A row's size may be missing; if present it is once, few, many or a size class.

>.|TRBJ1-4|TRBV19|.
CATMTSNPEKLFF
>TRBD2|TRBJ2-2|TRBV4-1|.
CASSQVPGLVGGTNTGELFF
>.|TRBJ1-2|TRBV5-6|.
CASSPPFGGPFGYTF
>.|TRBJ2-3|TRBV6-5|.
CASSYSGLGGDTQYF
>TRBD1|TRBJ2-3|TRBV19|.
CASSMVSGDRDDTQYF
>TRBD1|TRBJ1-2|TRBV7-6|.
CASSPDRGPGYTF
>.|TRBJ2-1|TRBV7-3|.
CASSLTGGDNEQFF
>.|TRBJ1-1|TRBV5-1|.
CASSLLGPLGLNTEAFF
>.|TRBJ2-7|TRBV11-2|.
CASSLGTYTAEQYF
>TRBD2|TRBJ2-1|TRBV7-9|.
CASSLGWGGYNEQFF
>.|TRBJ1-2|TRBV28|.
CASSTLFWGKEYGYTF
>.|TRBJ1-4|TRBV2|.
CASSGESEKLFF
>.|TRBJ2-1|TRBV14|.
CASSHPNTNLDEQFF
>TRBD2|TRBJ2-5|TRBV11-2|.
CASSLAGLAEETQYF
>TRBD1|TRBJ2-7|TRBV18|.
CASSGQGDEQYF
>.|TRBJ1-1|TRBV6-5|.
CASRARMNTEAFF
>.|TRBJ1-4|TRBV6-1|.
CASSELFFQATNEKLFF
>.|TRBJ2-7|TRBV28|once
CATVEPLDRRSSYEQYF
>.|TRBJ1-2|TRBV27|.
CASSLSAGHYYGYTF
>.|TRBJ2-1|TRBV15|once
CATSTAPLDGRNEQFF
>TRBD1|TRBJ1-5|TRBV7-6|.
CASSLIQGEGQPQHF
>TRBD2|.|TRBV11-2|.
CASRGGAHEQYF
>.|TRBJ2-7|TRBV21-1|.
CASSALSVSYEQYF
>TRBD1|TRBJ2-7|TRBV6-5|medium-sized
CASSEQGYEQYF
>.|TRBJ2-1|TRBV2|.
CANQEGVDYNEQFF
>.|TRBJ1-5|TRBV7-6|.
CASSSQDQPQHF
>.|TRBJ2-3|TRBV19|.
CASSILAVDTQYF
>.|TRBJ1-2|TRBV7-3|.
CASSLSAKPGGYTF